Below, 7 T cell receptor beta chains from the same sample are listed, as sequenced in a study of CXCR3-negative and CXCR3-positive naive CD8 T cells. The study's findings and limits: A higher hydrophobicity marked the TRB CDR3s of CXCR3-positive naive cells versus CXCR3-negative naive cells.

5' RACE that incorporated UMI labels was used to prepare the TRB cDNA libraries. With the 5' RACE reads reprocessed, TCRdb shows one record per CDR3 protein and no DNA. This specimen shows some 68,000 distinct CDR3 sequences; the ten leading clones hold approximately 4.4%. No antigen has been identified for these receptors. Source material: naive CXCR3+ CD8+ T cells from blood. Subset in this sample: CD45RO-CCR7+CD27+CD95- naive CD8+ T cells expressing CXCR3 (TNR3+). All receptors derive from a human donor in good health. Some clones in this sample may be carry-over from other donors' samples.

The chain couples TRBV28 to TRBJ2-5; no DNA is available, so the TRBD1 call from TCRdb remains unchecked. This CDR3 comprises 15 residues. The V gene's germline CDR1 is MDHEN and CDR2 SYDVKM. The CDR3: CASSLLQGARETQYF.

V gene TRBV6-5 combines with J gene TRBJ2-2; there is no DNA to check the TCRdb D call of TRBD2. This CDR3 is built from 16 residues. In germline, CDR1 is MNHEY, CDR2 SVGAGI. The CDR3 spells CASSLNWNRYTGELFF.

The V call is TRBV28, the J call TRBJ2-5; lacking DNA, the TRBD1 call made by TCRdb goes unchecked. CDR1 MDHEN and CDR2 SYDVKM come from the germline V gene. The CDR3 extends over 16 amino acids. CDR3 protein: CASSYPPQGVIETQYF.

CDR3: CSVPDENTEAFF. This rearrangement joins TRBV29-1 to TRBJ1-1. The CDR3 has 12 residues. Per the germline V gene, CDR1 is SQVTM and CDR2 is ANQGSEA.

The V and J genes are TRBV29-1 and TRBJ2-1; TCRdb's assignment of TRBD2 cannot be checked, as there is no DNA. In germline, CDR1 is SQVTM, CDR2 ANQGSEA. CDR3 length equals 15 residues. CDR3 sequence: CSVEGGGYPYNEQFF.

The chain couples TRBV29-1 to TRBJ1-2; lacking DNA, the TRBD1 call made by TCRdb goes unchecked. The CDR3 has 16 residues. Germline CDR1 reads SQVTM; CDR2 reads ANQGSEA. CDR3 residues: CSVENVRDPKGYGYTF.

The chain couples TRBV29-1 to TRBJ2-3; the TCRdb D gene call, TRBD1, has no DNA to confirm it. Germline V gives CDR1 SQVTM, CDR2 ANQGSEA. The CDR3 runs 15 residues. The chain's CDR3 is CSVEGTELTSDTQYF.